Each of the 28 T cell receptor beta chains below was sequenced from the same sample in a study of beta chain features in type 1 diabetes. Study-level findings and limits: Shortening of TCRB CDR3s, moderate but significant, appeared in all four CD4+ subsets of Type 1 diabetes patients.

Reverse transcription of all isolated RNA meant that expressed TCRB transcripts were sequenced. Measured with immunoSEQ multiplex PCR; TCRdb has only the in-frame clones, and not every one. The table lists about 700,000 clones, over 10% of them singletons. What these receptors recognize is not known. Sequencing was done on a sample of naive CD4+ T cells from blood. The receptors shown here come from a man aged 18 to 30 with type 1 diabetes.

In this sample, this clone turned up a few times. The chain uses TRBV30 and TRBJ1-1; D might be TRBD1 (5 bases). The CDR3 has 12 amino acids. Germline V lookup: CDR1 GTSNPN, CDR2 SVGIG (reference sequence). Trimming pared 4 bases from V and 5 bases from J, leaving 11 bases between. CDR3 sequence (DNA): TGTGCCTGGAACGGGTGGGGGACTGAAGCTTTCTTT. Translation gives CAWNGWGTEAFF.

The chain has TRBV10-3 and TRBJ2-1, with D uncertain. The CDR3 runs to 11 residues. V shed 1 base and J shed 8 bases, with 3 bases lying between them. Germline V gene data show CDR1 as ENHRY and CDR2 as SYGVKD. Here the CDR3 DNA reads TGTGCCATCAGTGAGTACGATGAGCAGTTCTTC. This gives the protein CAISEYDEQFF.

The V call is TRBV28, the J call TRBJ1-2, with 9 bases matching TRBD1. With V trimmed by 6 bases and J by 7 bases, 9 bases remained unmatched. The CDR3 has 14 amino acids. Germline V gives CDR1 MDHEN, CDR2 SYDVKM. The CDR3, as DNA: TGTGCCAGCAGGCGACAGGGGGTATTGTCTGGCTACACCTTC. Translated, it gives CASRRQGVLSGYTF.

Comment on this clone: Additional DNA sequences in this sample encode the identical CDR3. V gene TRBV10-3 combines with J gene TRBJ2-3; no definite D call. Deletions cut 5 bases from V and 3 bases from J, with 3 bases between. Germline V lookup: CDR1 ENHRY, CDR2 SYGVKD. The CDR3 consists of 11 residues. CDR3 bases: TGTGCCATCAGTATAACAGATACGCAGTATTTT. Its protein is CAISITDTQYF.

With regard to this clone: The sample holds other DNA sequences that translate to the same CDR3. J is TRBJ2-5 and V is TRBV7-9; no clear D. Germline V lookup: CDR1 SEHNR, CDR2 FQNEAQ (reference sequence). This CDR3 is built from 11 residues. V lost 7 bases to trimming and J lost 2 bases, with 5 bases between them. CDR3 nucleotide sequence: TGTGCCAGCACCCCGCAAGAGACCCAGTACTTC. Its translation: CASTPQETQYF.

This clone was observed a handful of times. The V call is TRBV18, the J call TRBJ1-3, with 9 bases aligning to TRBD1. V shed 4 bases and J 0 bases; nucleotides not matched to a gene: 1. Germline V gene data show CDR1 as KGHSH and CDR2 as LQKENI. This CDR3 is built from 15 residues. CDR3 nucleotides: TGTGCCAGCTCACGGACAGGGGCCTCTGGAAACACCATATATTTT. Translated: CASSRTGASGNTIYF.

This clone occurred a few times. V is TRBV28 and J is TRBJ2-1; no clear D gene. V shed 3 bases and J shed 4 bases, with 13 bases lying between them. The CDR3 is 15 amino acids. The germline gives CDR1 MDHEN, CDR2 SYDVKM. CDR3 region: CASSLQGPRYNEQFF. DNA of the CDR3: TGTGCCAGCAGTTTGCAAGGTCCGAGGTACAATGAGCAGTTCTTC.

The chain recombines TRBV6-6 with TRBJ2-5, with 7 bases aligning to TRBD1. The CDR3 has 14 residues. The V segment lost 1 base and the J segment 2 bases; nucleotides outside the gene matches: 1. CDR1 and CDR2 from the germline V gene are MNHNY and SVGAGI (reference sequence). The CDR3 loop reads CASSYWTGQETQYF. As DNA, the CDR3 is TGTGCCAGCAGTTACTGGACAGGACAAGAGACCCAGTACTTC.

In its sample, this clone was seen a few times. This sample also contains other DNA sequences that code for the same CDR3. This chain uses TRBV30 with TRBJ2-2; weak D call: TRBD2 (5 bases). Per germline, CDR1 GTSNPN and CDR2 SVGIG (reference sequence). V dropped 0 bases and J dropped 4 bases, with 6 bases sitting between them. The CDR3 runs to 13 residues. DNA for the CDR3: TGTGCCTGGAGTGTACGGGGCACCGGGGAGCTGTTTTTT. It codes for CAWSVRGTGELFF.

In its sample, this clone was seen a few times. This chain uses TRBV30 with TRBJ1-1; D is undetermined. V lost 6 bases to trimming and J lost 1 base, with 6 bases between them. The length of the CDR3 is 11 residues. Germline V lookup: CDR1 GTSNPN, CDR2 SVGIG (reference sequence). The CDR3 DNA reads as TGTGCCTGCCAGAAGAACACTGAAGCTTTCTTT. This translates into CACQKNTEAFF.

The chain carries TRBV2 and TRBJ1-2; a possible D gene is TRBD1 (6 bases). CDR1 is SNHLY, CDR2 FYNNEI, per germline. The CDR3 is 14 amino acids. V lost 2 bases and J 7 bases, leaving 14 bases between the germline ends. In DNA form, the CDR3 reads TGTGCCAGCAGTGAATCCCAACAGGGAGGTGGCTACACCTTC. Amino acids: CASSESQQGGGYTF.

The genes are TRBV18 and TRBJ2-7; no clear D gene. CDR3 size: 14 residues. V gave up 3 bases and J gave up 3 bases, with 12 bases separating them. Germline V gene data show CDR1 as KGHSH and CDR2 as LQKENI. CDR3 sequence: CASSPTASYYEQYF. The CDR3 bases are TGTGCCAGCTCACCTACTGCCTCCTACTACGAGCAGTACTTC.

The chain uses TRBV5-4 and TRBJ1-2; D unresolved. CDR1 and CDR2 (germline): SGHNT, YYREEE (reference sequence). With 0 bases removed from V and 6 bases from J, the gap between germline ends came to 12 bases. This CDR3 contains 14 residues. As DNA, the CDR3 is TGTGCCAGCAGCTTGGTTGGTCTAAACGATGGCTACACCTTC. It translates to CASSLVGLNDGYTF.

Only a few counts were recorded for this clone. V gene TRBV30 combines with J gene TRBJ2-1, with D possibly matching TRBD2 (6 bases). CDR1 is GTSNPN and CDR2 is SVGIG in the germline V gene (reference sequence). The CDR3 spans 11 residues. The V end was cut by 6 bases, the J end by 4 bases, with 7 bases between. The CDR3 protein is CACGGYNEQFF. The CDR3 nucleotides read TGTGCCTGCGGGGGATACAATGAGCAGTTCTTC.

This clone was seen more than once but under ten times. V gene TRBV29-1 combines with J gene TRBJ2-5, with 8 bases lining up with TRBD2. The germline gives CDR1 SQVTM, CDR2 ANQGSEA. The CDR3 has 14 residues. Trimming at V came to 2 bases and at J to 6 bases, leaving 8 bases not matched to a gene. Here the CDR3 DNA reads TGCAGCGTTGAATGGTTAGCGGGGCCAAAGACCCAGTACTTC. This encodes CSVEWLAGPKTQYF.

This clone has a handful of counts. This sequence joins TRBV18 and TRBJ2-1; perhaps TRBD2 as D (5 bases). Per the germline V gene, CDR1 is KGHSH and CDR2 is LQKENI. V was shortened by 0 bases and J by 8 bases, with 8 bases between the two germline ends. This CDR3 spans 13 amino acids. CDR3 in DNA: TGTGCCAGCTCACCACCGACTATCTATGAGCAGTTCTTC. It codes for CASSPPTIYEQFF.

This clone is a singleton in its sample. The rearrangement links TRBV5-1 to TRBJ1-1; D perhaps matches TRBD1 (5 bases). Between the trimmed V and J ends, which lost 0 bases and 5 bases, there was a span of 8 bases. The CDR3 has 13 amino acids. The germline CDR1 and CDR2 sequences are SGHRS and YFSETQ. In DNA form, the CDR3 reads TGCGCCAGCAGCTTGGTTAGGGGTACTGAAGCTTTCTTT. This gives the protein CASSLVRGTEAFF.

This clone was counted only a few times. The chain links TRBV6-1 to TRBJ1-6, with D possibly matching TRBD1 (5 bases). The V and J ends lost 6 bases and 14 bases respectively, with 14 bases between them. The germline V gene encodes CDR1 MNHNS and CDR2 SASEGT. The CDR3 is made up of 12 amino acids. CDR3 amino acids: CASRGALRALHF. In DNA, the CDR3 is TGTGCCAGCAGAGGGGCCCTTCGAGCCCTCCACTTT.

A few counts support this clone. J is TRBJ1-1 and V is TRBV6-6, with D unclear. V lost 4 bases to trimming and J lost 7 bases, with 10 bases between them. Looked up from germline, CDR1 is MNHNY and CDR2 is SVGAGI (reference sequence). The CDR3 is made up of 12 amino acids. The CDR3 loop is CASSLRPVEAFF. Here the CDR3 DNA reads TGTGCCAGCAGTTTACGGCCCGTTGAAGCTTTCTTT.

This chain joins TRBV27 and TRBJ1-1, with D tentatively TRBD1 (5 bases). V lost 6 bases, J lost 5 bases, and 19 bases lay in between. CDR1 MNHEY and CDR2 SMNVEV come from the germline V gene (reference sequence). This CDR3 is built from 15 residues. The CDR3 spells CASSRYGQGETEAFF. CDR3 bases: TGTGCCAGCAGCCGTTACGGGCAGGGTGAAACTGAAGCTTTCTTT.

In regard to this clone: One end of the junction is discordant with germline, which a read error may explain. This sequence joins TRBV19 and TRBJ2-3; 7 bases fit TRBD2. The CDR3 totals 14 residues. The V gene's germline CDR1 is LNHDA and CDR2 SQIVND (reference sequence). CDR3 sequence: CASRIGAGADTQYF. The CDR3 bases are TGTGCCAGTAGGATAGGCGCGGGAGCAGATACGCAGTATTTT. The full variable domain, rest sourced from reference TRBV19 and TRBJ2-3, is DGGITQSPKYLFRKEGQNVTLSCEQNLNHDAMYWYRQDPGQGLRLIYYSQIVNDFQKGDIAEGYSVSREKKESFPLTVTSAQKNPTAFYLCASRIGAGADTQYFGPGTRLTVL.

The chain recombines TRBV29-1 with TRBJ2-3; D not certain. Trimming cost V 2 bases and J 4 bases, with 10 bases left between them. The V gene's germline CDR1 is SQVTM and CDR2 ANQGSEA. CDR3 length: 13 amino acids. CDR3 amino acids: CSVEKQTPDTQYF. The CDR3 DNA follows: TGCAGCGTTGAAAAACAGACACCAGATACGCAGTATTTT.

This clone was found a few times. This sample also contains other DNA sequences that code for the same CDR3. The CDR3 bases are TGCGCCAGCAGCCAGGGGACAGTTAGCAATCAGCCCCAGCATTTT. Translating it yields CASSQGTVSNQPQHF. The V and J genes are TRBV4-1 and TRBJ1-5, with 7 bases lining up with TRBD1. With 3 bases clipped from V and 0 bases from J, the junction kept 2 bases outside the gene matches. Per the germline V gene, CDR1 is MGHRA and CDR2 is YSYEKL. The CDR3 has 15 residues.

V and J are TRBV7-2 and TRBJ1-4, with 9 bases aligning to TRBD1. Germline loops: CDR1 SGHTA, CDR2 FQGNSA. The CDR3 runs to 15 residues. Trimming took 4 bases from V and 5 from J; bases not matched to a gene: 5. The DNA of the CDR3 is TGTGCCAGCAGCTCCAGGACAGGGGAGAATGAAAAACTGTTTTTT. Its protein is CASSSRTGENEKLFF.

The gene calls are TRBV7-3 and TRBJ2-1; D is ambiguous. The germline V and J ends were trimmed by 5 bases and 0 bases, with 11 bases remaining between them. The CDR3 consists of 15 residues. CDR1 is SGHTA, CDR2 FQGTGA, per germline. CDR3 residues: CASSPTISSYNEQFF. DNA of the CDR3: TGTGCCAGCAGCCCCACTATTAGCTCCTACAATGAGCAGTTCTTC.

The genes are TRBV25-1 and TRBJ1-5; no clear D. Germline V gene sequence: CDR1 MGHDK, CDR2 SYGVNS. The CDR3 runs 13 residues. V lost 7 bases and J 2 bases, leaving 9 bases between the germline ends. This chain's CDR3 is CASTWRGNQPQHF. For the CDR3, the DNA is TGTGCCAGCACGTGGCGGGGCAATCAGCCCCAGCATTTT.

The chain employs TRBV5-1 and TRBJ1-2; maybe TRBD1 (6 bases). The germline V and J ends were trimmed by 0 bases and 0 bases, with 9 bases remaining between them. Germline V gene sequence: CDR1 SGHRS, CDR2 YFSETQ. CDR3 length equals 15 residues. CDR3 in amino acids: CASSLEGEPNYGYTF. The CDR3 DNA reads as TGCGCCAGCAGCTTGGAGGGGGAGCCTAACTATGGCTACACCTTC.

The chain carries TRBV7-9 and TRBJ2-2, with D perhaps TRBD1 (6 bases). The length of the CDR3 is 15 residues. The germline CDR1 and CDR2 sequences are SEHNR and FQNEAQ (reference sequence). V was cut by 5 bases and J by 0 bases, with 10 bases left in between. In DNA, the CDR3 is TGTGCCAGCAGCCCAGGGACACCGAACACCGGGGAGCTGTTTTTT. It yields the protein CASSPGTPNTGELFF.